This T cell receptor beta chain comes out of a study of cytomegalovirus exposure and HLA in healthy donors. General study findings and limits: The authors enumerated roughly 180 TCR beta chains as linked to cytomegalovirus.

TCRdb's copy holds only in-frame clones and misses some; the assay was immunoSEQ multiplex PCR. The sample holds fewer than 70,000 clones, roughly 96% seen once. With regard to this clone: Its antigen is not identified.

Per the germline V gene, CDR1 is MNHEY and CDR2 is SMNVEV (reference sequence). V lost 5 bases, J lost 0 bases, and 6 bases lay in between. CDR3 size: 13 residues. The sequencing sample was made of PBMCs. The chain is built from TRBV27 and TRBJ2-3, with D unclear. This TCR derives from a woman aged 18-29 years in good health and CMV-seropositive. The CDR3 DNA sequence: TGTGCCAGCAGTCCACTTAGCACAGATACGCAGTATTTT. This codes for CASSPLSTDTQYF.